This entry lists 26 T cell receptor beta chains sequenced from one sample in a study of blood T cell repertoires in COVID-19. Only in-frame clones appear in the TCRdb table, and some are missing; sequencing was by immunoSEQ multiplex PCR. The table has 97,000 or so clones, 84% seen once. Sequenced input: peripheral blood. These receptors were collected from a human donor in a cohort sampled during active COVID-19.

In its sample, this clone was seen many times. The chain joins TRBV6-6 to TRBJ2-1, with 7 bases identical to TRBD2. V dropped 0 bases and J dropped 0; count of bases not matched to a gene: 2. This CDR3 comprises 16 residues. From germline, CDR1 is MNHNY and CDR2 SVGAGI (reference sequence). The CDR3 DNA sequence: TGTGCCAGCAGTTACTCCACGGGGGGCTCCTACAATGAGCAGTTCTTC. Translating it yields CASSYSTGGSYNEQFF.

The chain uses TRBV12-3 or TRBV12-4 and TRBJ1-2; 8 bases match TRBD1. CDR3 length: 13 residues. V lost 6 bases, J lost 8 bases, and 8 bases stayed unmatched. The CDR3 DNA reads as TGTGCCAGCAGCAACAGGGGGAGGAGAGGCTACACCTTC. Its translation: CASSNRGRRGYTF.

The J gene is TRBJ2-3, the V gene TRBV9; D perhaps matches TRBD1 (6 bases). Trimming cost V 4 bases and J 2 bases, with 14 bases left between them. CDR3 size: 15 residues. Per the germline V gene, CDR1 is SGDLS and CDR2 is YYNGEE. The CDR3 DNA is TGTGCCAGCAGCCCCAGAGACAGGAACACAGATACGCAGTATTTT. Its translation: CASSPRDRNTDTQYF. Looking up the rest from reference TRBV9 and TRBJ2-3 gives the full variable domain: DSGVTQTPKHLITATGQRVTLRCSPRSGDLSVYWYQQSLDQGLQFLIQYYNGEERAKGNILERFSAQQFPDLHSELNLSSLELGDSALYFCASSPRDRNTDTQYFGPGTRLTVL.

The chain uses TRBV11-3 and TRBJ2-2; TRBD1 is a possible D gene (5 bases). V was trimmed by 0 bases and J by 3 bases, leaving 8 bases between them. The CDR3 runs 15 residues. Germline loops: CDR1 SGHNT, CDR2 YENEEA. The CDR3 reads CASSLDGAYTGELFF. The CDR3 DNA reads TGTGCCAGCAGCTTAGATGGGGCTTACACCGGGGAGCTGTTTTTT. The full variable domain, its missing parts supplied by reference TRBV11-3 and TRBJ2-2, is EAGVVQSPRYKIIEKKQPVAFWCNPISGHNTLYWYLQNLGQGPELLIRYENEEAVDDSQLPKDRFSAERLKGVDSTLKIQPAELGDSAVYLCASSLDGAYTGELFFGEGSRLTVL.

The V call is TRBV11-2, the J call TRBJ2-1; 9 bases line up with TRBD2. V lost 5 bases, J lost 9 bases, and 11 bases stayed unmatched. CDR1 and CDR2 from the germline V gene are SGHAT and FQNNGV. The CDR3 spans 15 residues. For the CDR3, the DNA is TGTGCCAGCAGCGAAATCCTTAGCGGGGGTAGTGAGCAGTTCTTC. It specifies CASSEILSGGSEQFF.

The rearrangement links TRBV7-2 to TRBJ2-2; TRBD2 matches at 11 bases. The CDR3 is 19 amino acids. Germline V gene sequence: CDR1 SGHTA, CDR2 FQGNSA. V lost 1 base to trimming and J lost 6 bases; unmatched junction nucleotides: 13. The CDR3 sequence: CASSLVVAGGPKNAGELFF. The CDR3 DNA follows: TGTGCCAGCAGCTTAGTGGTAGCGGGGGGGCCTAAAAATGCCGGGGAGCTGTTTTTT.

The rearrangement joins TRBV3-1 (or the pseudogene TRBV3-2) to TRBJ1-6; TRBD1 aligns across 8 bases. This CDR3 spans 19 amino acids. The J segment lost 10 bases and the V segment lost 4 bases, leaving 21 bases of the junction unmatched. CDR1 is LGHDT and CDR2 is YNNKEL in the germline V gene (reference sequence). CDR3 sequence: CASSLKSGLLDRVGSPLHF. DNA of the CDR3: TGTGCCAGCAGCCTCAAATCGGGCCTTTTGGACAGGGTGGGCTCACCCCTCCACTTT.

The rearrangement uses TRBV7-9 and TRBJ2-5; TRBD2 matches 10 bases. This CDR3 has 15 residues. The germline V gene encodes CDR1 SEHNR and CDR2 FQNEAQ (reference sequence). V lost 0 bases to trimming and J lost 3 bases; unmatched junction nucleotides: 1. The CDR3: CASSLASGGKETQYF. The CDR3 bases are TGTGCCAGCAGCTTAGCTAGCGGGGGGAAAGAGACCCAGTACTTC.

This clone was observed a few times. The rearrangement links TRBV5-8 to TRBJ2-1; TRBD2 matches 15 bases. With V trimmed by 5 bases and J by 12 bases, 3 bases remained unmatched. The CDR3 spans 13 residues. Germline values: CDR1 SGHTS, CDR2 YDEGEE. The CDR3 protein is CASRGLAGGRQFF. The CDR3 DNA is TGTGCCAGCAGAGGACTAGCGGGGGGGCGGCAGTTCTTC.

The genes are TRBV4-3 and TRBJ2-6; 9 bases are shared with TRBD2. The V gene end was trimmed by 4 bases and the J gene end by 4 bases; junction bases not matched to a gene: 11. The length of the CDR3 is 18 residues. The germline CDR1 and CDR2 sequences are LGHNA and YSLEER. CDR3: CASSPLVAGAGGANVLTF. DNA of the CDR3: TGCGCCAGCAGCCCTCTGGTAGCGGGGGCGGGCGGGGCCAACGTCCTGACTTTC.

This clone has a handful of counts. The chain couples TRBV3-1 (or the pseudogene TRBV3-2) to TRBJ1-6; no clear D gene. V lost 1 base, J lost 8 bases, and 12 bases lay in between. CDR1 is LGHDT, CDR2 YNNKEL, per germline (reference sequence). CDR3 length equals 15 residues. CDR3 in DNA: TGTGCCAGCAGCCAAGGAGGAGGTGACTATTCACCCCTCCACTTT. Its translation: CASSQGGGDYSPLHF.

The rearrangement uses TRBV7-8 and TRBJ2-5; 14 bases line up with TRBD2. The V and J ends lost 3 bases and 2 bases, in that order; junction bases with no gene match: 2. Germline V lookup: CDR1 SGHVS, CDR2 FQNEAQ. The CDR3 extends over 16 amino acids. The chain's CDR3 is CASSLGLAGAQETQYF. The CDR3 DNA follows: TGTGCCAGCAGCTTGGGACTAGCGGGGGCGCAAGAGACCCAGTACTTC.

The rearrangement links TRBV28 to TRBJ2-2, with a possible D match to TRBD2 (6 bases). Germline CDR1 MDHEN, CDR2 SYDVKM. CDR3 length: 15 residues. Trimming took off 6 bases at V and 4 bases at J, with 15 bases between the two ends. The CDR3 sequence is CASSPPGDGTGELFF. The CDR3 bases are TGTGCCAGCAGCCCCCCGGGAGACGGCACCGGGGAGCTGTTTTTT.

The V and J genes are TRBV30 and TRBJ1-4, with D unresolved. There are 12 residues in the CDR3. Germline CDR1 and CDR2: GTSNPN and SVGIG (reference sequence). V lost 5 bases and J lost 8, with 12 bases in between. In DNA form, the CDR3 reads TGTGCCTGGGGCCGGGAGGAGGAAAAACTGTTTTTT. Translating gives CAWGREEEKLFF.

The V gene is TRBV7-9, the J gene TRBJ2-1; D is perhaps TRBD2 (5 bases). Trimming removed 4 bases from V and 4 bases from J, with 14 bases in between. Germline CDR1 and CDR2: SEHNR and FQNEAQ (reference sequence). The CDR3 runs 15 residues. The CDR3 nucleotides read TGTGCCAGCAGCTCCCAAAGAACGGGGTACAATGAGCAGTTCTTC. Its protein product is CASSSQRTGYNEQFF.

The rearrangement links TRBV5-6 to TRBJ1-2, with D unresolved. Looked up from germline, CDR1 is SGHDT and CDR2 is YYEEEE. CDR3 length: 13 residues. V lost 5 bases to trimming and J lost 8 bases, with 16 bases between them. The CDR3: CASSRAGVLGYTF. The CDR3 DNA reads as TGTGCCAGCAGTCGCGCCGGGGTTCTGGGCTACACCTTC.

The V call is TRBV5-1, the J call TRBJ2-7; 7 bases agree with TRBD2. CDR1 is SGHRS, CDR2 YFSETQ, per germline. The CDR3 covers 13 residues. Trimming at V came to 7 bases and at J to 4 bases, leaving 8 bases not matched to a gene. CDR3 amino acids: CASGLSGSYEQYF. Written as DNA, the CDR3 is TGCGCCAGCGGCCTTAGCGGGTCTTACGAGCAGTACTTC.

V is TRBV29-1 and J is TRBJ1-2; TRBD1 matches at 10 bases. Germline trimming cut 2 bases from V and 9 bases from J; bases unmatched to any gene: 3. From germline, CDR1 is SQVTM and CDR2 ANQGSEA. The CDR3 extends over 12 amino acids. The CDR3 sequence is CSVERTGGSYTF. CDR3 nucleotides: TGCAGCGTTGAAAGGACAGGGGGGAGCTACACCTTC.

Details on this clone: Relative to the germline gene, one junction end is altered; a read error may explain this. The chain is built from TRBV2 and TRBJ2-1, with a possible D match to TRBD1 (9 bases). The length of the CDR3 is 19 residues. From germline, CDR1 is SNHLY and CDR2 FYNNEI. As DNA, the CDR3 is TGTGCCCGCAGTGATGGGGGACAGGGACGGGGGGGTACAATTGATGAGCAGTTCTTC. This encodes CARSDGGQGRGGTIDEQFF.

V usage is TRBV5-4 and J usage is TRBJ2-2, with D possibly being TRBD1 (6 bases). The CDR3 has 15 amino acids. Germline V gives CDR1 SGHNT, CDR2 YYREEE (reference sequence). The ends were cut back, 3 bases at V and 0 bases at J, with 9 bases in the middle. In nucleotides, the CDR3 is TGTGCCAGCAGCTCGGGACACCCGAACACCGGGGAGCTGTTTTTT. The encoded protein is CASSSGHPNTGELFF.

V and J are TRBV18 and TRBJ1-1; D is undetermined. The CDR3 contains 15 residues. V was cut by 3 bases and J by 4 bases, with 15 bases left in between. Per germline, CDR1 KGHSH and CDR2 LQKENI. CDR3 sequence (DNA): TGTGCCAGCTCACCTCGGGAGGGAAGAGGCACTGAAGCTTTCTTT. Its translation is CASSPREGRGTEAFF.

This chain uses TRBV5-1 with TRBJ2-3; 8 bases fit TRBD2. V trimming: 0 bases; J trimming: 2 bases; junction bases outside the gene matches: 8. This CDR3 contains 17 residues. The germline V gene has CDR1 SGHRS and CDR2 YFSETQ. CDR3 bases: TGCGCCAGCAGCTTGGCCGTTAGCGGGACCCCCACAGATACGCAGTATTTT. Residues: CASSLAVSGTPTDTQYF.

V and J are TRBV11-3 and TRBJ2-3; 8 bases fit TRBD2. The ends lost 5 bases at V and 2 bases at J; junction bases unmatched: 15. Per germline, CDR1 SGHNT and CDR2 YENEEA. The CDR3 consists of 18 residues. The CDR3 region has the DNA TGTGCCAGCAGCCCATGGTTGTCGCGGGGGGCGTTCACAGATACGCAGTATTTT. As protein: CASSPWLSRGAFTDTQYF.

This clone was recorded only once. This sequence joins TRBV2 and TRBJ1-6; TRBD1 matches 9 bases. V lost 4 bases to trimming and J lost 8 bases; unmatched junction nucleotides: 6. The CDR3 runs 15 residues. Germline-derived CDR1 and CDR2 are SNHLY and FYNNEI. CDR3 sequence (DNA): TGTGCCAGCAGTGGGGACAGGGAAGGACATTCACCCCTCCACTTT. Encoded protein: CASSGDREGHSPLHF.

The chain carries TRBV28 and TRBJ1-1; D gene uncertain. This CDR3 has 13 residues. Trimming stripped 2 bases from V and 1 base from J, with 5 bases between. CDR1 is MDHEN and CDR2 is SYDVKM in the germline V gene. The chain's CDR3 is CASSLLRNTEAFF. Written as DNA, the CDR3 is TGTGCCAGCAGTTTACTCCGGAACACTGAAGCTTTCTTT.

This clone occurred a few times. Different DNA sequences within this sample yield the same CDR3. The chain is built from TRBV2 and TRBJ2-7; tentative D call: TRBD1 (6 bases). Trimming stripped 8 bases from V and 0 bases from J, with 8 bases between. Germline-derived CDR1 and CDR2 are SNHLY and FYNNEI. CDR3 length: 12 amino acids. CDR3 protein: CASSGDSYEQYF. Here the CDR3 DNA reads TGTGCCAGCTCAGGGGACTCCTACGAGCAGTACTTC. The variable domain in full, completed from reference TRBV2 and TRBJ2-7, reads EPEVTQTPSHQVTQMGQEVILRCVPISNHLYFYWYRQILGQKVEFLVSFYNNEISEKSEIFDDQFSVERPDGSNFTLKIRSTKLEDSAMYFCASSGDSYEQYFGPGTRLTVT.